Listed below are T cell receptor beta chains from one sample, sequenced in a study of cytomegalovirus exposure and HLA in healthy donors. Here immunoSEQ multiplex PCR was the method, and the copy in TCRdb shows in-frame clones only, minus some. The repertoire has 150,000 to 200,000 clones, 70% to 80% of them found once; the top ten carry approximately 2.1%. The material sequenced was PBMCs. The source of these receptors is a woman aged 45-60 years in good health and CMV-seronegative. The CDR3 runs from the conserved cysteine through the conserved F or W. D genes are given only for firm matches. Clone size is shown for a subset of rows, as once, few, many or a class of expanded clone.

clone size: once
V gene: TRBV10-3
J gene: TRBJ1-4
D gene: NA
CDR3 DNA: TGTGCCATCAGTGAGGTGGAGACTAATGAAAAACTGTTTTTT
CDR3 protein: CAISEVETNEKLFF

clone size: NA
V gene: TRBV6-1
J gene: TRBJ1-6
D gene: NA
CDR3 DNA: TGTGCCAGCAGTGAGCAGGGTTCCCAGAATTCACCCCTCCACTTT
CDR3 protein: CASSEQGSQNSPLHF

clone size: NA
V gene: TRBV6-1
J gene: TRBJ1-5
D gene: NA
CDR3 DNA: TGTGCCAGCAGTGACATCTATAGCAATCAGCCCCAGCATTTT
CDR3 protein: CASSDIYSNQPQHF

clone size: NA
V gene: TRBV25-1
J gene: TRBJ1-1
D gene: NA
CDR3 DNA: TGTGCCAGCAGTGAATATCGGGTCATTGGAGCTTTCTTT
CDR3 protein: CASSEYRVIGAFF

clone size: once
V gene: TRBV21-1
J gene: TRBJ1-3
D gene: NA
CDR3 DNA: TGTGCCAGCAGCCTACCCGACTCAGGGTTCTCTAGGGGAAACACCATATATTTT
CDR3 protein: CASSLPDSGFSRGNTIYF

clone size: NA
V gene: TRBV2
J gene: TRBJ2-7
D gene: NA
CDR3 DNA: TGTGCCAGCAGACAGGGAACGACCGAGCAGTACTTC
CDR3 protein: CASRQGTTEQYF

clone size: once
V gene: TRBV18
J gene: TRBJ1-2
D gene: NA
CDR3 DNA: TGTGCCAGCTACCAGGGGTCGGCAGGTGCTGGCTACACCTTC
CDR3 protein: CASYQGSAGAGYTF

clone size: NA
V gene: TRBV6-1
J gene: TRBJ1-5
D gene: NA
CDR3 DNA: TGTGCCAGCAGGGCTCAGGACAGTAGCAATCAGCCCCAGCATTTT
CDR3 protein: CASRAQDSSNQPQHF

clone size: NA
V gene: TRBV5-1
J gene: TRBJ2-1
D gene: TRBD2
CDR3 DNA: TGCGCCAGCAGCTCGGGGACTAGAAATGAGCAGTTCTTC
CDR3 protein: CASSSGTRNEQFF

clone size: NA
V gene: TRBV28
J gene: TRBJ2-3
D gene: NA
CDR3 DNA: TGTGCCAGCAGTTTGAGTGGTCGGAGGTCGGATACGCAGTATTTT
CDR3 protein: CASSLSGRRSDTQYF

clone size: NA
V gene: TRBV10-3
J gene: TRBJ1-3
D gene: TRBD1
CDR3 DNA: TGTGCCATGGGGGGGACAGGGCCTGGAAACACCATATATTTT
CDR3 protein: CAMGGTGPGNTIYF

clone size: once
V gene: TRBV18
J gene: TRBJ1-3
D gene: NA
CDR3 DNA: TGTGCCAGCTCACCAAAGACAGCAAAAGGTGGAAACACCATATATTTT
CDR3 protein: CASSPKTAKGGNTIYF

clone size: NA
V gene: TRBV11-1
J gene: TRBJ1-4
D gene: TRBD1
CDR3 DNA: TGTGCCAGCAGCTCGACAGGGGGTGAAAAACTGTTTTTT
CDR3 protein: CASSSTGGEKLFF